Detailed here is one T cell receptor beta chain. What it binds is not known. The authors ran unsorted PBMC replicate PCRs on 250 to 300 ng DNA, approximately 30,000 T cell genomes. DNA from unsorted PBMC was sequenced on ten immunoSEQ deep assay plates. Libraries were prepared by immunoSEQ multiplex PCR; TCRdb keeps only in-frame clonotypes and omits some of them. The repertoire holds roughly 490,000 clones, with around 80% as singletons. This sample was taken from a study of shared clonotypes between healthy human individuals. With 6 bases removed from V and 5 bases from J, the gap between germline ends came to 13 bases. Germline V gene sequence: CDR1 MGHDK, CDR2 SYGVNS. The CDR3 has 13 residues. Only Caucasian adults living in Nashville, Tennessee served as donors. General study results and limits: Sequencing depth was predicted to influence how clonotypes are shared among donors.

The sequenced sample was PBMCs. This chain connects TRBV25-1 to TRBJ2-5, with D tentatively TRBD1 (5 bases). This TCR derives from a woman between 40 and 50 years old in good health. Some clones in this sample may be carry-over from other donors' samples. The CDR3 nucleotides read TGTGCCAGCAGCCCCAGGGCAGTTGAGACCCAGTACTTC. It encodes CASSPRAVETQYF.